This TCR beta chain was identified in a study of immune evolution from preneoplasia to lung adenocarcinoma. On the study more broadly: HLA loss of heterozygosity: about 7% AIS, around 16% MIA, about 35% ADC, none AAH.

Study-wide findings and caveats: Later-stage lesions appeared to have more T cells, more diversity, less clonality.

Only in-frame clones appear in the TCRdb table, and some are missing; sequencing was by immunoSEQ multiplex PCR. The sample lists 9,000 to 10,000 clones, about 88% occurring once. A few counts support this clone. Its antigen is unknown. Patient tissue came from resections in Japan or China, 2014–2017. Histologic diagnosis was independently verified by two lung pathologists. Sequencing was performed on FFPE invasive lung adenocarcinoma tissue. The sequence came from a person aged 70 to 85 with invasive lung adenocarcinoma. Some clones in this sample may be carry-over from other donors' samples.

The CDR3 reads CASSWGGGPDEQFF. Here the CDR3 DNA reads TGTGCCAGCAGCTGGGGCGGGGGGCCTGATGAGCAGTTCTTC. This sequence joins TRBV7-3 and TRBJ2-1; 8 bases align to TRBD2. The CDR3 has 14 residues. V shed 4 bases, J shed 8 bases, and the junction held 7 bases outside the gene matches. Germline assignment: CDR1 SGHTA and CDR2 FQGTGA.